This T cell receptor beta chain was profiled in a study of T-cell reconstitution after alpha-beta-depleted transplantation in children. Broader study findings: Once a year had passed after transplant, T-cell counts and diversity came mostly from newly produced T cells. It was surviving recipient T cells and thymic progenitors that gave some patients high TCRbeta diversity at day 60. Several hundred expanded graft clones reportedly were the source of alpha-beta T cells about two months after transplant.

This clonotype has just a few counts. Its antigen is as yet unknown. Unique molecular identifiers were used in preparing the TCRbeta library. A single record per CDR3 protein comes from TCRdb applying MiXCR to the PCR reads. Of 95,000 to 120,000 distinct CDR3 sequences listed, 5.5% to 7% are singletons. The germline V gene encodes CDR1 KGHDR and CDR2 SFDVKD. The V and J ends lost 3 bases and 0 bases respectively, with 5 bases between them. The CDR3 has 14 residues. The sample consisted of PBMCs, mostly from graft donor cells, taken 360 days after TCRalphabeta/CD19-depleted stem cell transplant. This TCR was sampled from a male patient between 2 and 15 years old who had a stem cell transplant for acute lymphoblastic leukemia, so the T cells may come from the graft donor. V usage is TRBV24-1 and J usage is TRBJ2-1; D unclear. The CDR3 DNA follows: TGTGCCACCAGTGATCAGAGCTCCTACAATGAGCAGTTCTTC. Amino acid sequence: CATSDQSSYNEQFF.